The next 29 T cell receptor beta chains were all read from a single sample in a study of early T cells in non-severe SARS-CoV-2 infection. MiXCR, run by TCRdb on the 5' RACE reads, gives a single entry per CDR3 protein. The sample yields fewer than 120,000 distinct CDR3 sequences, around an eighth seen once. This specimen consisted of whole blood, obtained at baseline. The source of these receptors is an adult who was a healthcare worker with PCR-confirmed SARS-CoV-2 infection or an uninfected control (not recorded which).

V gene TRBV2 combines with J gene TRBJ1-4; the D gene is possibly TRBD1 (5 bases). The CDR3 runs to 13 residues. Germline assignment: CDR1 SNHLY and CDR2 FYNNEI. With 7 bases removed from V and 5 bases from J, the gap between germline ends came to 11 bases. The CDR3 region has the DNA TGTGCCAGCAAGGACGGGGCGAATGAAAAACTGTTTTTT. It translates to CASKDGANEKLFF.

This chain joins TRBV5-1 and TRBJ2-7; TRBD1 matches at 9 bases. The CDR3 is 14 amino acids. Losses at the gene ends were 1 base for V and 5 bases for J; bases not matched to a gene: 4. Per the germline V gene, CDR1 is SGHRS and CDR2 is YFSETQ. The CDR3 DNA follows: TGCGCCAGCAGCTTGTTCACAGGGGGCCACGAGCAGTACTTC. Translating gives CASSLFTGGHEQYF.

A few counts support this clonotype. The V and J genes are TRBV29-1 and TRBJ1-3; D gene unclear. From germline, CDR1 is SQVTM and CDR2 ANQGSEA. The CDR3 has 13 residues. Between the trimmed V and J ends, which lost 2 bases and 0 bases, there was a span of 5 bases. CDR3 nucleotides: TGCAGCGTTGAATCCAGCTCTGGAAACACCATATATTTT. It is translated as CSVESSSGNTIYF.

The J gene is TRBJ1-2, the V gene TRBV27, with 8 bases matching TRBD1. The trim removed 10 bases at V and 6 bases at J, leaving 4 bases unmatched. CDR3 length: 11 residues. Per the germline V gene, CDR1 is MNHEY and CDR2 is SMNVEV (reference sequence). CDR3 DNA sequence: TGTGCCACCCGACAGGGGCATGGCTACACCTTC. The encoded protein is CATRQGHGYTF.

This clonotype was seen only a few times. The genes are TRBV24-1 and TRBJ2-1, with a possible D match to TRBD2 (6 bases). Trimming stripped 0 bases from V and 6 bases from J, with 11 bases between. Looked up from germline, CDR1 is KGHDR and CDR2 is SFDVKD. The CDR3 length is 15 residues. CDR3 DNA sequence: TGTGCCACCAGTGATTTGTTTGGAGGGACCAATGAGCAGTTCTTC. Protein: CATSDLFGGTNEQFF.

The gene calls are TRBV5-1 and TRBJ1-4; D is ambiguous. CDR1 and CDR2 (germline): SGHRS, YFSETQ. Trimming cost V 3 bases and J 0 bases, with 12 bases left between them. The CDR3 length is 16 residues. This CDR3 reads CASSSSTDATNEKLFF. For the CDR3, the DNA is TGCGCCAGCAGCTCCTCGACGGATGCAACTAATGAAAAACTGTTTTTT.

The chain uses TRBV29-1 and TRBJ2-1; 9 nucleotides align to TRBD2. CDR3 size: 16 residues. V lost 5 bases and J lost 8; bases outside the gene matches: 16. CDR1 is SQVTM and CDR2 is ANQGSEA in the germline V gene. DNA of the CDR3: TGCAGCGTTCCCTCCCCATCTAGCGGGGTTAACGATGAGCAGTTCTTC. Its translation is CSVPSPSSGVNDEQFF.

The J gene is TRBJ2-3, the V gene TRBV7-9; perhaps TRBD1 as D (5 bases). CDR1 and CDR2 (germline): SEHNR, FQNEAQ (reference sequence). V lost 2 bases to trimming and J lost 6 bases, with 12 bases between them. The CDR3 is 14 amino acids. This chain's CDR3 is CASSLSGSRDTQYF. Here the CDR3 DNA reads TGTGCCAGCAGCTTATCAGGGTCTAGGGATACGCAGTATTTT.

The rearrangement links TRBV10-3 to TRBJ1-1; weak D call: TRBD1 (5 bases). There are 19 residues in the CDR3. CDR1 and CDR2 (germline): ENHRY, SYGVKD. V lost 3 bases and J lost 0, with 23 bases in between. The CDR3 nucleotides read TGTGCCATCAGTGAAGAAAGAACCTGGCAGGGAGGTATGAACACTGAAGCTTTCTTT. Translating it yields CAISEERTWQGGMNTEAFF.

V usage is TRBV6-2 or TRBV6-3 and J usage is TRBJ2-5, with D unresolved. CDR1 is MNHEY and CDR2 is SVGEGT in the germline V gene. V was clipped by 6 bases and J by 0 bases, with 5 bases between them. This CDR3 region has 12 residues. The CDR3, as DNA: TGTGCCAGCAGCACGTACCAAGAGACCCAGTACTTC. Translated, it gives CASSTYQETQYF.

V gene TRBV12-3 or TRBV12-4 combines with J gene TRBJ1-1; the D is unclear. CDR3 length: 14 residues. Trimming stripped 1 base from V and 6 bases from J, with 12 bases between. The CDR3 spells CASSLVPGISEAFF. CDR3 nucleotide sequence: TGTGCCAGCAGTTTAGTCCCGGGCATTTCTGAAGCTTTCTTT.

This clonotype has a handful of counts. This rearrangement joins TRBV29-1 to TRBJ1-1; possibly TRBD1 for D (6 bases). The V gene lost 3 bases and the J gene lost 5 bases, with 16 bases spanning the gap. This CDR3 is 14 amino acids long. Per germline, CDR1 SQVTM and CDR2 ANQGSEA. As DNA, the CDR3 is TGCAGCGTTGAGAGCCGACAGGCCCCGACTGAAGCTTTCTTT. Translation: CSVESRQAPTEAFF. The variable domain in full, with the rest retrieved from reference TRBV29-1 and TRBJ1-1, is SAVISQKPSRDICQRGTSLTIQCQVDSQVTMMFWYRQQPGQSLTLIATANQGSEATYESGFVIDKFPISRPNLTFSTLTVSNMSPEDSSIYLCSVESRQAPTEAFFGQGTRLTVV.

In its sample, this clonotype was seen many times. This chain connects TRBV29-1 to TRBJ2-1, with TRBD2 matching 10 bases. The CDR3 spans 14 residues. After removal of 5 bases from V and 8 bases from J, the junction contained 9 bases not matched to a gene. The germline gives CDR1 SQVTM, CDR2 ANQGSEA. Here the CDR3 reads CSVISGGLWDEQFF. As DNA, the CDR3 is TGCAGCGTTATTAGCGGGGGGCTCTGGGATGAGCAGTTCTTC.

This clonotype came up a few times. CDR3 sequence reads: CASRPPGGGQETQYF. The CDR3 DNA reads as TGTGCCAGCAGGCCCCCCGGCGGGGGCCAAGAGACCCAGTACTTC. The chain joins TRBV28 to TRBJ2-5, with 7 bases that match TRBD2. Germline V gene lookup returns CDR1 MDHEN and CDR2 SYDVKM. Trimming cost V 6 bases and J 1 base; bases outside gene matches: 8. The CDR3 length is 15 residues.

The table lists this clonotype with a few counts. The chain has TRBV6-1 and TRBJ1-1; D is perhaps TRBD1 (5 bases). CDR3 length: 13 residues. Germline-derived CDR1 and CDR2 are MNHNS and SASEGT. V dropped 6 bases and J dropped 1 base, with 9 bases sitting between them. The CDR3 DNA is TGTGCCAGCAGGCAGGGACCGAACACTGAAGCTTTCTTT. Translating it yields CASRQGPNTEAFF.

Many counts were recorded for this clonotype. The chain employs TRBV12-3 or TRBV12-4 and TRBJ2-1, with 7 bases identical to TRBD1. V lost 3 bases to trimming and J lost 7 bases; unmatched junction nucleotides: 9. The CDR3 sequence is 15 residues long. The CDR3, as DNA: TGTGCCAGCAGTTTTGGGCAGGGGGAAATTAATGAGCAGTTCTTC. Translated: CASSFGQGEINEQFF.

This rearrangement joins TRBV7-2 to TRBJ2-1; possible D gene TRBD1, 6 bases. CDR3 length equals 14 residues. Trimming stripped 1 base from V and 6 bases from J, with 10 bases between. Germline CDR1 and CDR2: SGHTA and FQGNSA. The CDR3 loop reads CASSLGGPANEQFF. Written as DNA, the CDR3 is TGTGCCAGCAGCTTAGGGGGGCCAGCCAATGAGCAGTTCTTC.

This clonotype was found many times. This sequence joins TRBV30 and TRBJ1-6, with D tentatively TRBD1 (5 bases). The ends were cut back, 0 bases at V and 7 bases at J, with 10 bases in the middle. The CDR3 totals 14 residues. Germline CDR1 is GTSNPN and CDR2 is SVGIG (reference sequence). The CDR3 here is CAWSVDSGNSPLHF. CDR3 coding DNA: TGTGCCTGGAGTGTCGACAGCGGGAATTCACCCCTCCACTTT.

This chain links TRBV6-6 with TRBJ1-6; D gene ambiguous. The CDR3 loop spans 14 amino acids. Trimming removed 6 bases from V and 5 bases from J, with 11 bases in between. Germline assignment: CDR1 MNHNY and CDR2 SVGAGI (reference sequence). CDR3 loop: CASSPRVNNSPLHF. In DNA form, the CDR3 reads TGTGCCAGCAGCCCAAGGGTTAATAATTCACCCCTCCACTTT.

This clonotype was counted ten times or more. The chain combines TRBV29-1 with TRBJ1-2, with D unclear. Germline V gene data show CDR1 as SQVTM and CDR2 as ANQGSEA. This CDR3 comprises 11 residues. Trimming left V 4 bases short and J 5 bases short, with 8 bases between. The CDR3 DNA follows: TGCAGCGTTGGGACCCTTTATGGCTACACCTTC. Amino acids: CSVGTLYGYTF.

The V and J genes are TRBV6-5 and TRBJ2-7; the match to TRBD1 covers 7 bases. Trimming removed 4 bases from V and 5 bases from J; junction bases left unmatched: 8. The germline V gene has CDR1 MNHEY and CDR2 SVGAGI. This CDR3 comprises 14 residues. The CDR3 loop is CASSLTRQGHEQYF. The DNA for the CDR3 is TGTGCCAGCAGTTTAACGCGACAGGGCCACGAGCAGTACTTC.

The genes are TRBV5-1 and TRBJ2-7, with D possibly matching TRBD2 (5 bases). Germline V gene sequence: CDR1 SGHRS, CDR2 YFSETQ. The CDR3 runs 17 residues. V was clipped by 2 bases and J by 6 bases, with 24 bases between them. The CDR3 DNA is TGCGCCAGCAGCTTCTTAATACCGGGGAAGGCCCATCGCGAGCAGTACTTC. It encodes CASSFLIPGKAHREQYF.

This clonotype was detected a few times. Its ends do not fully match the called genes, so a read error is possible. The chain employs TRBV19 and TRBJ2-2; possibly TRBD1 or TRBD2 for D (5 bases each). The length of the CDR3 is 14 residues. Germline CDR1 and CDR2: LNHDA and SQIVND (reference sequence). CDR3 amino acids: CASSTGWGTEELFF. The CDR3 DNA sequence: TGTGCCAGTAGTACAGGGTGGGGGACCGAGGAGCTGTTTTTT.

This chain connects TRBV28 to TRBJ2-2, with D possibly being TRBD2 (5 bases). Trimming stripped 7 bases from V and 6 bases from J, with 6 bases between. The CDR3 has 11 amino acids. Germline V gene lookup returns CDR1 MDHEN and CDR2 SYDVKM. Here the CDR3 DNA reads TGTGCCAGCAAGGGAGCCGGGGAGCTGTTTTTT. Translated: CASKGAGELFF.

This chain uses TRBV24-1 with TRBJ2-1; 9 bases map to TRBD2. This CDR3 is 16 amino acids long. Germline V gives CDR1 KGHDR, CDR2 SFDVKD. The trim removed 2 bases at V and 4 bases at J, leaving 5 bases unmatched. CDR3 protein: CATSDSIAGVYNEQFF. The CDR3 DNA is TGTGCCACCAGTGATTCTATAGCGGGGGTTTACAATGAGCAGTTCTTC.

This clonotype was seen a few times. The chain couples TRBV6-6 to TRBJ2-5, with a possible D match to TRBD2 (5 bases). In germline, CDR1 is MNHNY, CDR2 SVGAGI (reference sequence). Deletions cut 2 bases from V and 5 bases from J, with 18 bases between. This CDR3 contains 16 residues. The CDR3 sequence: CASSYHHPGSGETQYF. The DNA of the CDR3 is TGTGCCAGCAGTTACCACCATCCTGGGAGTGGGGAGACCCAGTACTTC.

This clonotype was counted ten times or more. The chain has TRBV28 and TRBJ1-1, with D tentatively TRBD1 (5 bases). V shed 5 bases and J shed 5 bases, with 18 bases lying between them. The CDR3 covers 15 residues. Looked up from germline, CDR1 is MDHEN and CDR2 is SYDVKM. CDR3 bases: TGTGCCAGCAGTGTCCAGGGCACATCTGAAACTGAAGCTTTCTTT. It specifies CASSVQGTSETEAFF.

The genes are TRBV3-1 and TRBJ1-4; possible D gene TRBD1, 6 bases. The CDR3 loop spans 13 amino acids. Deletions cut 4 bases from V and 7 bases from J, with 10 bases between. In germline, CDR1 is LGHDT, CDR2 YNNKEL (reference sequence). The CDR3 DNA is TGTGCCAGCAGCCCCCGGACAGCTGAAAAACTGTTTTTT. Protein product: CASSPRTAEKLFF.

The chain recombines TRBV7-6 with TRBJ1-3; a possible D gene is TRBD1 (5 bases). CDR1 and CDR2 from the germline V gene are SGHVS and FNYEAQ. This CDR3 spans 15 amino acids. V lost 5 bases and J lost 2, with 13 bases in between. The CDR3 DNA reads TGTGCCAGCAGCACTCCCGGGACTGCTGGAAACACCATATATTTT. Translation gives CASSTPGTAGNTIYF.